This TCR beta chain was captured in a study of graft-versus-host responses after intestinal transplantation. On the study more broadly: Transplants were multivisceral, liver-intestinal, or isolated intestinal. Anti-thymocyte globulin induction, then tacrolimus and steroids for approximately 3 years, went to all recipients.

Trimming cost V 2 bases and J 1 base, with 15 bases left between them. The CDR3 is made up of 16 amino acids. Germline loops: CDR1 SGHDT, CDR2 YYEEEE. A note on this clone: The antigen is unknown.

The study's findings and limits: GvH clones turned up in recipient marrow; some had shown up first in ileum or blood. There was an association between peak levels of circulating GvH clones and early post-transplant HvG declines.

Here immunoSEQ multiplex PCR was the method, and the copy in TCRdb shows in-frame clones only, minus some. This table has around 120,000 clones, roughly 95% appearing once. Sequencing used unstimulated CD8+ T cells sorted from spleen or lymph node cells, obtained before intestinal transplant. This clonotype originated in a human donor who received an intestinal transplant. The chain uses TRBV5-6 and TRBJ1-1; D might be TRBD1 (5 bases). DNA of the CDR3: TGTGCCAGCAGCTTCGCGGGACGAAACCCGAACACTGAAGCTTTCTTT. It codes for CASSFAGRNPNTEAFF.